What follows is one TCR beta chain and its context. The entry originates in a study of control samples from healthy donors and cancer patients. Profiled with immunoSEQ multiplex PCR; TCRdb holds only in-frame clones, not every one. The table has about 130,000 clones, about 88% seen once. Germline CDR1 reads MGHDK; CDR2 reads SYGVNS. This CDR3 comprises 15 residues. Trimming took 6 bases from V and 5 from J; bases not matched to a gene: 8. The clonotype was recovered from a man between 50 and 59 years old in good health. The sample was blood. The V and J genes are TRBV25-1 and TRBJ1-2; 11 bases map to TRBD1. DNA of the CDR3: TGTGCCAGCAGCCCGGACAGGGGGCTATATTATGGCTACACCTTC. It specifies CASSPDRGLYYGYTF.